One sample yielded the 26 T cell receptor beta chains listed below, sequenced in a study of blood T cell repertoires in COVID-19 (dated by TCRdb to about 2020). The library was made by the immunoSEQ multiplex PCR assay. The table comes from immuneACCESS by way of TCRdb, which keeps in-frame sequences with V and J called. Part of the clones is missing from these tables; in studies checked, under half for an unresolved V gene and the rest for unknown reasons. For this sample there are around 200,000 clones; roughly 84% appear just once. 15% to 20% of the sample is taken by the ten largest. The specimen sequenced was peripheral blood. Source of these receptors: a woman at least 80 years old with active or convalescent COVID-19.

The chain combines TRBV10-2 with TRBJ2-1; 8 bases match TRBD1. This CDR3 comprises 18 residues. CDR1 WSHSY and CDR2 SAAADI come from the germline V gene. Trimming cost V 4 bases and J 2 bases; bases outside gene matches: 13. DNA for the CDR3: TGCGCCAGCAGTGTCCAGGGGGCACGTGCAGGCCCCTACAATGAGCAGTTCTTC. The encoded protein is CASSVQGARAGPYNEQFF.

This clone turned up a few times. The chain uses TRBV4-1 and TRBJ2-7; tentative D call: TRBD2 (5 bases). In germline, CDR1 is MGHRA, CDR2 YSYEKL. The germline V and J ends were trimmed by 0 bases and 3 bases, with 9 bases remaining between them. The CDR3 is 14 amino acids. The CDR3 protein is CASSQERGYYEQYF. The CDR3 coding sequence is TGCGCCAGCAGCCAAGAACGGGGTTACTACGAGCAGTACTTC.

The CDR3 region has the DNA TGTGCCAGCCGTATACCACCGGGACAGGGGGGGGTGCATCAGCCCCAGCATTTT. Its translation: CASRIPPGQGGVHQPQHF. The rearrangement uses TRBV21-1 and TRBJ1-5; the table's TRBD1 call for D was not verified on the DNA. TRBV21-1 is a recognized pseudogene. This CDR3 is 18 amino acids long.

This sequence joins TRBV5-4 and TRBJ1-2; TRBD1 agrees at 7 bases. There are 18 residues in the CDR3. Looked up from germline, CDR1 is SGHNT and CDR2 is YYREEE (reference sequence). Unmatched junction bases numbered 14, after V lost 2 bases and J lost 1 base. This chain's CDR3 is CASSFGLSDGTDNYGYTF. Written as DNA, the CDR3 is TGTGCCAGCAGCTTCGGGCTTTCCGACGGGACAGATAACTATGGCTACACCTTC.

The rearrangement links TRBV6-4 to TRBJ2-1; 8 bases are shared with TRBD2. Germline V gene lookup returns CDR1 MRHNA and CDR2 SNTAGT. The CDR3 is made up of 16 amino acids. V gave up 9 bases and J gave up 0 bases; unmatched junction bases: 10. The CDR3 sequence is CASPFSGESSYNEQFF. The CDR3 DNA reads as TGTGCCAGTCCTTTTAGCGGGGAGAGCTCCTACAATGAGCAGTTCTTC.

V gene TRBV19 combines with J gene TRBJ2-1, with TRBD2 as a possible D gene (5 bases). CDR3 length: 15 amino acids. The germline V gene encodes CDR1 LNHDA and CDR2 SQIVND (reference sequence). V was trimmed by 0 bases and J by 6 bases, leaving 12 bases between them. Written as DNA, the CDR3 is TGTGCCAGTAGTATAGATCTACCGGGGATCAATGAGCAGTTCTTC. The encoded protein is CASSIDLPGINEQFF.

This chain connects TRBV6-2 or TRBV6-3 to TRBJ2-2; 7 bases line up with TRBD1. The CDR3 length is 15 residues. The germline CDR1 and CDR2 sequences are MNHEY and SVGEGT. V shed 6 bases and J 1 base; nucleotides not matched to a gene: 5. The CDR3, as DNA: TGTGCCAGCAGATACAGGGGCTGGAACACCGGGGAGCTGTTTTTT. Its translation is CASRYRGWNTGELFF.

This clone was recorded only once. The genes are TRBV4-1 and TRBJ1-3; D remains unclear. V was pared by 4 bases and J by 0 bases, with 4 bases between. Germline V lookup: CDR1 MGHRA, CDR2 YSYEKL. This CDR3 is built from 13 residues. The CDR3 spells CASSPYSGNTIYF. The CDR3 DNA is TGCGCCAGCAGCCCCTACTCTGGAAACACCATATATTTT.

The chain employs TRBV6-2 or TRBV6-3 and TRBJ2-7, with 8 nucleotides matching TRBD2. CDR1 is MNHEY and CDR2 is SVGEGT in the germline V gene. V dropped 4 bases and J dropped 3; count of bases not matched to a gene: 5. The CDR3 totals 14 residues. The DNA of the CDR3 is TGTGCCAGCAGTTGGGCCGGGGGGGGCTACGAGCAGTACTTC. Its protein product is CASSWAGGGYEQYF.

DNA of the CDR3: TGTGCCAGCAGTCTTACGGGACAGGGGGCATACGAGCAGTACTTC. Amino acid sequence: CASSLTGQGAYEQYF. The chain has TRBV7-2 and TRBJ2-7, with TRBD1 identical over 12 bases. The CDR3 covers 15 residues. V dropped 6 bases and J dropped 4; count of bases not matched to a gene: 7. Per the germline V gene, CDR1 is SGHTA and CDR2 is FQGNSA.

J is TRBJ1-1 and V is TRBV6-5; 7 nucleotides line up with TRBD1. Germline trimming cut 6 bases from V and 7 bases from J; bases unmatched to any gene: 8. The CDR3 sequence is 13 residues long. The germline V gene encodes CDR1 MNHEY and CDR2 SVGAGI. The CDR3 coding sequence is TGTGCCAGCAGACGAGCGACAGGGCGTGAAGCTTTCTTT. Encoded protein: CASRRATGREAFF.

CDR3 protein: CAISDRDRSNEQFF. The CDR3 nucleotides read TGTGCCATCAGTGACCGGGACAGGTCGAATGAGCAGTTCTTC. This chain uses TRBV10-3 with TRBJ2-1; 8 nucleotides line up with TRBD1. V trimming: 3 bases; J trimming: 7 bases; junction bases outside the gene matches: 5. The length of the CDR3 is 14 residues. Germline assignment: CDR1 ENHRY and CDR2 SYGVKD.

The J gene is TRBJ1-1, the V gene TRBV12-3 or TRBV12-4; D is unclear. This CDR3 is built from 13 residues. The V and J ends lost 6 bases and 0 bases respectively, with 8 bases between them. Here the CDR3 DNA reads TGTGCCAGCAGCGGCGGGATGAACACTGAAGCTTTCTTT. Protein: CASSGGMNTEAFF.

The gene calls are TRBV7-9 and TRBJ1-2; the D gene is possibly TRBD1 (6 bases). V was trimmed by 0 bases and J by 0 bases, leaving 11 bases between them. The germline CDR1 and CDR2 sequences are SEHNR and FQNEAQ (reference sequence). CDR3 length equals 16 residues. CDR3 bases: TGTGCCAGCAGCTTAGCGCGCCAGGGGACTAACTATGGCTACACCTTC. Translating gives CASSLARQGTNYGYTF.

The V and J genes are TRBV30 and TRBJ1-1; 8 bases line up with TRBD1. Trimming took 3 bases from V and 5 from J; bases not matched to a gene: 8. CDR3 size: 14 residues. The V gene's germline CDR1 is GTSNPN and CDR2 SVGIG (reference sequence). CDR3 coding DNA: TGTGCCTGGAGATATCAGGGGGCGAAGACTGAAGCTTTCTTT. Translated, it gives CAWRYQGAKTEAFF.

This chain uses TRBV4-2 with TRBJ2-2, with 7 bases fitting TRBD1. Trimming at V came to 1 base and at J to 1 base, leaving 3 bases not matched to a gene. The CDR3 has 16 amino acids. The germline gives CDR1 LGHNA, CDR2 YNFKEQ. The CDR3 region has the DNA TGTGCCAGCAGCCAAGGGACAGGCAAGAACACCGGGGAGCTGTTTTTT. Protein product: CASSQGTGKNTGELFF.

The chain links TRBV12-2 to TRBJ2-7; the D call in the table, TRBD2, was not verified against the DNA. TRBV12-2 is recorded as a pseudogene. The CDR3 contains 17 residues. The CDR3 DNA sequence: TGTGCAAGTCGCTTACCCAACCCTCGGCGGATCTCCTACGAGCAGTACTTC. Its protein product is CASRLPNPRRISYEQYF.

This chain joins TRBV5-1 and TRBJ2-3; D might be TRBD2 (6 bases). From germline, CDR1 is SGHRS and CDR2 YFSETQ. V was shortened by 5 bases and J by 6 bases, with 16 bases between the two germline ends. The CDR3 covers 14 residues. The CDR3 DNA is TGCGCCAGCAGGTTTGCGGGGAGCCGGGATACGCAGTATTTT. This encodes CASRFAGSRDTQYF.

The rearrangement links TRBV5-1 to TRBJ1-1, with a possible D match to TRBD1 (5 bases). V lost 0 bases, J lost 4 bases, and 13 bases lay in between. Per the germline V gene, CDR1 is SGHRS and CDR2 is YFSETQ. This CDR3 spans 15 amino acids. The CDR3 loop reads CASSLDTAGLTEAFF. Here the CDR3 DNA reads TGCGCCAGCAGCTTGGACACCGCGGGGCTCACTGAAGCTTTCTTT.

The chain uses TRBV20-1 and TRBJ2-4; D perhaps matches TRBD2 (6 bases). The V and J ends lost 3 bases and 0 bases respectively, with 18 bases between them. Germline lookup yields CDR1 DFQATT and CDR2 SNEGSKA (reference sequence). The CDR3 loop spans 17 amino acids. CDR3 nucleotides: TGCAGTGCTAGTAGAGGGACTGGCGACATAGCCAAAAACATTCAGTACTTC. This sequence encodes CSASRGTGDIAKNIQYF.

Regarding this clone: A read error may produce the germline difference seen at one junction end. The chain combines TRBV7-7 with TRBJ2-2; the match to TRBD2 covers 12 bases. The CDR3 runs 15 residues. Germline values: CDR1 SSHAT, CDR2 FNYEAQ (reference sequence). The CDR3 sequence: CASSFGLAGNSELFF. The CDR3 DNA is TGTGCTAGCAGCTTCGGACTAGCGGGAAACTCGGAGCTGTTTTTT.

The rearrangement links TRBV5-6 to TRBJ2-3; D not resolved. The CDR3 runs to 13 residues. V was cut by 2 bases and J by 2 bases, with 6 bases left in between. Germline-derived CDR1 and CDR2 are SGHDT and YYEEEE. The CDR3 protein is CASSFPSTDTQYF. CDR3 DNA: TGTGCCAGCAGCTTCCCATCCACAGATACGCAGTATTTT. Based on the CDR3 plus reference TRBV5-6 and TRBJ2-3, the full variable domain is DAGVTQSPTHLIKTRGQQVTLRCSPKSGHDTVSWYQQALGQGPQFIFQYYEEEERQRGNFPDRFSGHQFPNYSSELNVNALLLGDSALYLCASSFPSTDTQYFGPGTRLTVL.

CDR3 sequence: CASSRDRTYEQYF. CDR3 coding DNA: TGTGCCAGCAGCAGGGACAGGACCTACGAGCAGTACTTC. The J gene is TRBJ2-7, the V gene TRBV6-2 or TRBV6-3; TRBD1 matches 8 bases. V lost 6 bases and J lost 2; bases outside the gene matches: 3. This CDR3 is 13 amino acids long. CDR1 MNHEY and CDR2 SVGEGT come from the germline V gene.

The chain employs TRBV5-1 and TRBJ2-7; 9 positions match TRBD2. V lost 4 bases and J lost 5; bases outside the gene matches: 4. CDR1 and CDR2 from the germline V gene are SGHRS and YFSETQ. The CDR3 has 13 residues. The chain's CDR3 is CASSRAGGNEQYF. The CDR3 DNA reads TGCGCCAGCAGCCGGGCGGGAGGGAACGAGCAGTACTTC.

The chain recombines TRBV27 with TRBJ1-5; D may be TRBD1 (6 bases). The V and J ends lost 5 bases and 6 bases respectively, with 11 bases between them. The CDR3 is made up of 13 amino acids. Germline-derived CDR1 and CDR2 are MNHEY and SMNVEV (reference sequence). The CDR3 DNA sequence: TGTGCCAGCAGTCCAGGGGTAGGTCAGCCCCAGCATTTT. Residues: CASSPGVGQPQHF.

The count of this clone is one. The V gene is TRBV29-1, the J gene TRBJ2-3, with D perhaps TRBD2 (6 bases). Germline CDR1 and CDR2: SQVTM and ANQGSEA. This CDR3 spans 14 amino acids. V dropped 5 bases and J dropped 6 bases, with 18 bases sitting between them. CDR3 DNA sequence: TGCAGCGTTAAGGGACTTACCGTCGGTGATACGCAGTATTTT. Translation: CSVKGLTVGDTQYF.